What follows are 5 T cell receptor beta chains derived from one specimen sequenced in a study of Graves' ophthalmopathy and Graves' hyperthyroidism. Scientists amplified the TCR beta CDR3 regions from RNA transcripts. Investigators did first-round RT-PCR with HTBI primers, then second-round multiplex PCR. A single record per CDR3 protein comes from TCRdb applying MiXCR to the multiplex PCR reads. This sample carries about 1.1 million distinct CDR3 sequences, approximately 35% of them seen once, and the ten largest clones take 11%. The sequenced material came from peripheral blood or thyroid tissue (not recorded which). These receptors came from an adult man with Graves' hyperthyroidism.

In its sample, this clonotype was seen many times. The J gene is TRBJ1-2, the V gene TRBV13; D ambiguous. This CDR3 has 18 amino acids. CDR1 is PRHDT and CDR2 is FYEKMQ in the germline V gene (reference sequence). Trimming removed 5 bases at V and 1 base at J, with 23 bases between. Here the CDR3 DNA reads TGTGCCAGCAGCCACCACTACGAAATTGGGGTCAATAACTATGGCTACACCTTC. Translation: CASSHHYEIGVNNYGYTF.

The chain couples TRBV5-1 to TRBJ1-2, with no clear D. Germline-derived CDR1 and CDR2 are SGHRS and YFSETQ. This CDR3 is built from 15 residues. Trimming pared 1 base from V and 0 bases from J, leaving 10 bases between. In nucleotides, the CDR3 is TGCGCCAGCAGCTTGTCGGGAACTCCTAACTATGGCTACACCTTC. It codes for CASSLSGTPNYGYTF.

In this sample, this clonotype turned up many times. The chain couples TRBV5-1 to TRBJ1-2, with D possibly TRBD1 on 6 matching bases. Germline V CDR1 and CDR2: SGHRS, YFSETQ. The CDR3 loop spans 13 amino acids. Trimming pared 4 bases from V and 8 bases from J, leaving 15 bases between. The CDR3 protein is CASSLDRIEGYTF. In DNA, the CDR3 is TGCGCCAGCAGCCTCGACAGGATAGAGGGCTACACCTTC.

This clonotype has a count of ten or more. This chain connects TRBV5-1 to TRBJ1-1, with D unresolved. This CDR3 region has 12 residues. CDR1 is SGHRS and CDR2 is YFSETQ in the germline V gene. Trimming took off 6 bases at V and 7 bases at J, with 13 bases between the two ends. The CDR3 region has the DNA TGCGCCAGCACCGGCCGTGGAGGTGAAGCTTTCTTT. Its protein is CASTGRGGEAFF. The full variable domain, with the rest looked up from reference TRBV5-1 and TRBJ1-1, is KAGVTQTPRYLIKTRGQQVTLSCSPISGHRSVSWYQQTPGQGLQFLFEYFSETQRNKGNFPGRFSGRQFSNSRSEMNVSTLELGDSALYLCASTGRGGEAFFGQGTRLTVV.

V gene TRBV5-1 combines with J gene TRBJ1-4; D gene uncertain. The CDR3 has 12 residues. From germline, CDR1 is SGHRS and CDR2 YFSETQ. Trimming removed 6 bases at V and 8 bases at J, with 11 bases between. The CDR3 DNA is TGCGCCAGCACCGATAACGGGGAAAAACTGTTTTTT. It encodes CASTDNGEKLFF.